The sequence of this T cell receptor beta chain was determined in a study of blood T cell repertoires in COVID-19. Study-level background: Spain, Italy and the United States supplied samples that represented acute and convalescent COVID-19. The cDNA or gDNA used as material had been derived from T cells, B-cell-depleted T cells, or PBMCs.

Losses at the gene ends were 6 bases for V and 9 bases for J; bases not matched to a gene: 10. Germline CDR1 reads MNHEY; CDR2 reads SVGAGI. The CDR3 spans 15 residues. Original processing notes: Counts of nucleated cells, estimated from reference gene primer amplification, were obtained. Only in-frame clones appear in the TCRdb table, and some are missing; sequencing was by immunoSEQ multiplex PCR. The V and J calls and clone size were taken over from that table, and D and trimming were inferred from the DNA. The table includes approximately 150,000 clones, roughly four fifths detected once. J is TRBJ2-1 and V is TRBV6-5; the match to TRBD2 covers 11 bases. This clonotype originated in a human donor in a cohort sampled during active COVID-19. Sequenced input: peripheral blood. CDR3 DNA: TGTGCCAGCAGGCTGGATAGCGGGAGGGGCGGTGAGCAGTTCTTC. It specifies CASRLDSGRGGEQFF.